What follows are 27 T cell receptor beta chains derived from one specimen sequenced in a study of blood T cell repertoires in COVID-19. TCRdb keeps only in-frame clones here, not all; method: immunoSEQ multiplex PCR. In the table there are roughly 140,000 clones, 76% of which are singletons. The material sequenced was peripheral blood. The receptors originated from a woman at least 80 years old with acute or convalescent COVID-19.

In the case of this clone: Other DNA sequences in this specimen translate into the identical CDR3. The chain is built from TRBV5-1 and TRBJ1-1; 8 positions match TRBD1. In germline, CDR1 is SGHRS, CDR2 YFSETQ. The junction had 2 bases not matched to a gene; V was cut back by 1 base and J by 3 bases. This CDR3 is built from 14 residues. CDR3 nucleotide sequence: TGCGCCAGCAGCTTGACAGGGGGGGACACTGAAGCTTTCTTT. Protein: CASSLTGGDTEAFF.

There are a few counts of this clone. This chain joins TRBV30 and TRBJ2-3, with no clear D. Trimming took 1 base from V and 5 from J, leaving 16 bases between them. Germline V gives CDR1 GTSNPN, CDR2 SVGIG (reference sequence). This CDR3 comprises 15 residues. The CDR3 DNA sequence: TGTGCCTGGAGTGGTGGGTTGTCCCACAGAGATACGCAGTATTTT. It is translated as CAWSGGLSHRDTQYF.

The chain has TRBV9 and TRBJ1-1; D gene ambiguous. Trimming cost V 0 bases and J 4 bases, with 4 bases left between them. Looked up from germline, CDR1 is SGDLS and CDR2 is YYNGEE. The length of the CDR3 is 12 residues. The CDR3 is CASSVDGTEAFF. The DNA for the CDR3 is TGTGCCAGCAGCGTAGACGGCACTGAAGCTTTCTTT.

The CDR3 reads CSSATNEKLFF. The CDR3 DNA reads TGCAGTTCCGCAACTAATGAAAAACTGTTTTTT. The chain links TRBV20-1 to TRBJ1-4; D not resolved. The V and J ends lost 8 bases and 0 bases respectively, with 4 bases between them. The CDR3 is 11 residues long. Germline-derived CDR1 and CDR2 are DFQATT and SNEGSKA (reference sequence).

Only a few counts were recorded for this clone. This chain connects TRBV5-1 to TRBJ1-2, with D tentatively TRBD1 (6 bases). The CDR3 is 15 residues long. The germline CDR1 and CDR2 sequences are SGHRS and YFSETQ. Deletions cut 3 bases from V and 1 base from J, with 13 bases between. The chain's CDR3 is CASSSSGVVNYGYTF. For the CDR3, the DNA is TGCGCCAGCAGCTCCTCAGGGGTTGTTAACTATGGCTACACCTTC.

In its sample, this clone was seen once. The CDR3 bases are TGCAGCGCACCTGGGCCCGGACGGGGCACTGAAGCTTTCTTT. Its protein product is CSAPGPGRGTEAFF. J is TRBJ1-1 and V is TRBV29-1; D call uncertain. Trimming pared 7 bases from V and 4 bases from J, leaving 19 bases between. Germline V gene data show CDR1 as SQVTM and CDR2 as ANQGSEA. The CDR3 has 14 residues.

J is TRBJ1-1 and V is TRBV6-5; 9 bases line up with TRBD1. J gave up 1 base and V 8 bases, and 5 bases lay outside the gene matches. The CDR3 loop spans 14 amino acids. Germline V lookup: CDR1 MNHEY, CDR2 SVGAGI. The CDR3 is CASRTGDKNTEAFF. The DNA of the CDR3 is TGTGCCAGCCGGACAGGGGATAAGAACACTGAAGCTTTCTTT.

The rearrangement links TRBV4-3 to TRBJ2-5, with D maybe TRBD1 (5 bases). Germline V gene sequence: CDR1 LGHNA, CDR2 YSLEER. V lost 0 bases, J lost 4 bases, and 9 bases lay in between. The CDR3 loop spans 14 amino acids. The CDR3 loop is CASSQDRVGETQYF. The DNA of the CDR3 is TGCGCCAGCAGCCAAGACAGGGTAGGAGAGACCCAGTACTTC.

This chain connects TRBV30 to TRBJ1-2; 7 positions match TRBD1. This CDR3 comprises 13 residues. CDR1 is GTSNPN, CDR2 SVGIG, per germline (reference sequence). V lost 0 bases and J lost 8; bases outside the gene matches: 6. DNA for the CDR3: TGTGCCTGGAGTGTACAGGGGACCGGCGGCTACACCTTC. This sequence encodes CAWSVQGTGGYTF.

This clone has only a few counts. The chain has TRBV2 and TRBJ2-3; tentatively, D is TRBD2 (5 bases). The germline V and J ends were trimmed by 4 bases and 1 base, with 9 bases remaining between them. CDR3 size: 14 residues. Germline V gives CDR1 SNHLY, CDR2 FYNNEI. This CDR3 is CASSVSGGTDTQYF. The CDR3 DNA follows: TGTGCCAGCAGTGTTTCCGGGGGCACAGATACGCAGTATTTT.

The CDR3 sequence: CASSTGKESYEQYF. CDR3 DNA sequence: TGTGCCAGTAGTACAGGGAAGGAATCCTACGAGCAGTACTTC. The rearrangement links TRBV19 to TRBJ2-7; D perhaps matches TRBD1 (5 bases). With 4 bases removed from V and 1 base from J, the gap between germline ends came to 11 bases. The CDR3 runs to 14 residues. CDR1 LNHDA and CDR2 SQIVND come from the germline V gene (reference sequence). Full variable domain (outside the CDR3, taken from reference TRBV19 and TRBJ2-7): DGGITQSPKYLFRKEGQNVTLSCEQNLNHDAMYWYRQDPGQGLRLIYYSQIVNDFQKGDIAEGYSVSREKKESFPLTVTSAQKNPTAFYLCASSTGKESYEQYFGPGTRLTVT.

The V and J genes are TRBV3-1 (or the pseudogene TRBV3-2) and TRBJ1-2, with TRBD1 matching over 10 bases. Germline assignment: CDR1 LGHDT and CDR2 YNNKEL (reference sequence). The CDR3 runs to 14 residues. After removal of 3 bases from V and 6 bases from J, the junction contained 4 bases not matched to a gene. The CDR3 loop reads CASSQMTGGDGYTF. The CDR3 coding sequence is TGTGCCAGCAGCCAGATGACAGGGGGCGATGGCTACACCTTC.

V gene TRBV30 combines with J gene TRBJ2-1, with 9 bases identical to TRBD2. The CDR3 totals 13 residues. V lost 5 bases to trimming and J lost 9 bases; unmatched junction nucleotides: 8. The germline V gene has CDR1 GTSNPN and CDR2 SVGIG (reference sequence). The CDR3: CAWSAGGRSEQFF. CDR3 bases: TGTGCCTGGTCGGCGGGGGGGCGGAGTGAGCAGTTCTTC.

Concerning this clone itself: The junction and the germline gene differ at one end; a read error may be behind it. The chain couples TRBV6-2 or TRBV6-3 to TRBJ2-1; D is undetermined. The CDR3 sequence is 11 residues long. Germline V gene lookup returns CDR1 MNHEY and CDR2 SVGEGT. The CDR3 region has the DNA TGTGCCAGCAGTTATGATGGCCCCCCAGTCTTC. Amino acid sequence: CASSYDGPPVF.

The J gene is TRBJ2-7, the V gene TRBV7-3; 10 nucleotides line up with TRBD2. The junction had 7 bases not matched to a gene; V was cut back by 5 bases and J by 6 bases. The CDR3 covers 14 residues. Germline V gives CDR1 SGHTA, CDR2 FQGTGA. CDR3 loop: CASSPAGGRSEQYF. The CDR3 DNA reads as TGTGCCAGCAGCCCAGCGGGGGGGCGATCCGAGCAGTACTTC.

V and J are TRBV7-9 and TRBJ2-2; possible D gene TRBD2, 5 bases. Deletions cut 5 bases from V and 6 bases from J, with 16 bases between. The CDR3 is 15 residues long. The germline CDR1 and CDR2 sequences are SEHNR and FQNEAQ (reference sequence). CDR3 bases: TGTGCCAGCAGCGCGGACGGGGTGGATCCCGGGGAGCTGTTTTTT. Its translation is CASSADGVDPGELFF.

CDR3 nucleotide sequence: TGTGCCAGCAGCTTGGACCTAAGGGACAGGGGCCATTCACCCCTCCACTTT. It codes for CASSLDLRDRGHSPLHF. The J gene is TRBJ1-6, the V gene TRBV7-9; 10 bases agree with TRBD1. The germline CDR1 and CDR2 sequences are SEHNR and FQNEAQ (reference sequence). The V segment lost 3 bases and the J segment 8 bases; nucleotides outside the gene matches: 10. The CDR3 length is 17 residues.

The CDR3 DNA reads TGCGCCAGCAGCCAAGAGGGCAGGGCCCCGGTTTTCTTT. Residues: CASSQEGRAPVFF. The chain carries TRBV4-3 and TRBJ1-1; possibly TRBD1 for D (5 bases). Germline CDR1 reads LGHNA; CDR2 reads YSLEER. The CDR3 consists of 13 residues. V was pared by 0 bases and J by 13 bases, with 15 bases between.

This clone appeared a single time. The rearrangement links TRBV3-1 (or the pseudogene TRBV3-2) to TRBJ1-2; possible D gene TRBD1, 6 bases. Per the germline V gene, CDR1 is LGHDT and CDR2 is YNNKEL (reference sequence). There are 15 residues in the CDR3. V was shortened by 4 bases and J by 2 bases, with 14 bases between the two germline ends. This CDR3 is CASSRRSDRNYGYTF. Here the CDR3 DNA reads TGTGCCAGCAGCCGGCGATCAGACAGGAACTATGGCTACACCTTC.

This clone has just a few counts. The chain combines TRBV19 with TRBJ1-5; a possible D gene is TRBD1 (6 bases). V lost 3 bases and J lost 6, with 12 bases in between. Germline CDR1 LNHDA, CDR2 SQIVND (reference sequence). This CDR3 has 14 amino acids. As DNA, the CDR3 is TGTGCCAGTAGTATTTTGGCAGGGGTTCAGCCCCAGCATTTT. As protein: CASSILAGVQPQHF.

The V call is TRBV6-6, the J call TRBJ2-3; TRBD1 might be the D (6 bases). The CDR3 is 16 residues long. The germline V and J ends were trimmed by 6 bases and 1 base, with 17 bases remaining between them. CDR1 and CDR2 from the germline V gene are MNHNY and SVGAGI (reference sequence). In DNA form, the CDR3 reads TGTGCCAGCAGCCCTCTCCCGGCAGGGGGCACAGATACGCAGTATTTT. It translates to CASSPLPAGGTDTQYF.

As to this clone: This same CDR3 is encoded by further DNA sequences in the sample. The CDR3 is CASSQGQGNTEAFF. CDR3 sequence (DNA): TGTGCCAGCAGCCAGGGACAGGGGAACACTGAAGCTTTCTTT. V usage is TRBV3-1 (or the pseudogene TRBV3-2) and J usage is TRBJ1-1; 9 bases fit TRBD1. Germline CDR1 reads LGHDT; CDR2 reads YNNKEL (reference sequence). With 3 bases clipped from V and 1 base from J, the junction kept 0 bases outside the gene matches. The CDR3 consists of 14 residues.

The gene calls are TRBV9 and TRBJ2-2; 12 bases are shared with TRBD2. The trim removed 4 bases at V and 5 bases at J, leaving 6 bases unmatched. The CDR3 has 16 amino acids. CDR1 SGDLS and CDR2 YYNGEE come from the germline V gene. The CDR3, as DNA: TGTGCCAGCAGCCTCCGACTAGCGGGGGCAACCGGGGAGCTGTTTTTT. Translating it yields CASSLRLAGATGELFF.

The genes are TRBV19 and TRBJ1-5, with D maybe TRBD1 (6 bases). The CDR3 spans 15 residues. CDR1 is LNHDA, CDR2 SQIVND, per germline (reference sequence). The ends were cut back, 5 bases at V and 5 bases at J, with 16 bases in the middle. CDR3 DNA sequence: TGTGCCAGTAGTGTTAGGACAGACGAATATCAGCCCCAGCATTTT. Its translation is CASSVRTDEYQPQHF.

The rearrangement joins TRBV7-2 to TRBJ1-3, with 9 bases matching TRBD1. The CDR3 sequence is 14 residues long. The germline CDR1 and CDR2 sequences are SGHTA and FQGNSA. Trimming cost V 5 bases and J 8 bases; bases outside gene matches: 7. CDR3 loop: CASSRGQGGHTIYF. The DNA of the CDR3 is TGTGCCAGCAGCAGGGGACAGGGAGGGCACACCATATATTTT.

This chain joins TRBV3-1 (or the pseudogene TRBV3-2) and TRBJ2-3, with TRBD2 matching 7 bases. This CDR3 is 16 amino acids long. J was trimmed by 6 bases and V by 5 bases; bases with no gene match: 14. Germline lookup yields CDR1 LGHDT and CDR2 YNNKEL (reference sequence). CDR3 in DNA: TGTGCCAGCAGCGCTCGGGGCGGGACTACGGCGGATACGCAGTATTTT. Its translation is CASSARGGTTADTQYF.

The chain joins TRBV3-1 (or the pseudogene TRBV3-2) to TRBJ2-3; TRBD1 is a possible D gene (7 bases). This CDR3 comprises 15 residues. Germline values: CDR1 LGHDT, CDR2 YNNKEL (reference sequence). Trimming took off 7 bases at V and 2 bases at J, with 16 bases between the two ends. CDR3 residues: CASKLEGANTDTQYF. CDR3 DNA sequence: TGTGCCAGCAAGCTGGAGGGGGCGAACACAGATACGCAGTATTTT.